Each of the 25 T cell receptor beta chains below was sequenced from the same sample in a study of beta chain features in type 1 diabetes. The whole isolated RNA underwent reverse transcription, so sequencing captured expressed TCRB transcripts. Profiling relied on immunoSEQ multiplex PCR, and the TCRdb table lists in-frame clones only, not all of them. The sample yields under 400,000 clones, 20% seen once. The sequenced material came from naive CD4+ T cells from blood. These TCRs come from a woman younger than 30 in good health.

This clone came up a few times. The chain combines TRBV5-1 with TRBJ2-7, with 9 bases fitting TRBD2. The CDR3 length is 14 residues. Germline CDR1 and CDR2: SGHRS and YFSETQ. V trimming: 3 bases; J trimming: 5 bases; junction bases outside the gene matches: 6. CDR3 protein: CASSSQREVDEQYF. The CDR3 DNA is TGCGCCAGCAGCTCTCAGCGGGAGGTCGACGAGCAGTACTTC.

The rearrangement uses TRBV9 and TRBJ2-1; tentatively, D is TRBD1 (7 bases). V was shortened by 7 bases and J by 1 base, with 15 bases between the two germline ends. The CDR3 consists of 15 residues. CDR1 and CDR2 (germline): SGDLS, YYNGEE. In DNA, the CDR3 is TGTGCCAGCTCCGGGGGACAGATATCCTACAATGAGCAGTTCTTC. It codes for CASSGGQISYNEQFF. The entire variable domain, with the rest obtained from reference TRBV9 and TRBJ2-1, is as follows: DSGVTQTPKHLITATGQRVTLRCSPRSGDLSVYWYQQSLDQGLQFLIQYYNGEERAKGNILERFSAQQFPDLHSELNLSSLELGDSALYFCASSGGQISYNEQFFGPGTRLTVL.

This chain joins TRBV30 and TRBJ2-3; D unresolved. There are 13 residues in the CDR3. CDR1 is GTSNPN, CDR2 SVGIG, per germline (reference sequence). Trimming removed 4 bases at V and 2 bases at J, with 10 bases between. This CDR3 reads CAWKVRSTDTQYF. The CDR3 nucleotides are TGTGCCTGGAAAGTGAGGTCCACAGATACGCAGTATTTT.

The chain has TRBV10-3 and TRBJ2-3; TRBD1 matches at 8 bases. The germline gives CDR1 ENHRY, CDR2 SYGVKD. Germline trimming cut 11 bases from V and 2 bases from J; bases unmatched to any gene: 9. The CDR3 totals 14 residues. Written as DNA, the CDR3 is TGTGCCTCCCAGGGGGCCGGGTTCACAGATACGCAGTATTTT. It translates to CASQGAGFTDTQYF.

V usage is TRBV5-4 and J usage is TRBJ1-2; TRBD1 is a possible D gene (5 bases). The CDR3 covers 14 residues. Trimming pared 0 bases from V and 3 bases from J, leaving 9 bases between. Germline V lookup: CDR1 SGHNT, CDR2 YYREEE (reference sequence). Here the CDR3 reads CASSLGGRHYGYTF. In DNA, the CDR3 is TGTGCCAGCAGCTTGGGGGGGAGGCACTATGGCTACACCTTC.

V gene TRBV2 combines with J gene TRBJ2-1; no clear D gene. The germline V gene encodes CDR1 SNHLY and CDR2 FYNNEI. Trimming took 3 bases from V and 6 from J, leaving 9 bases between them. The CDR3 is 13 amino acids. This CDR3 reads CASSESPGNEQFF. In nucleotides, the CDR3 is TGTGCCAGCAGTGAGAGTCCCGGCAATGAGCAGTTCTTC.

The chain combines TRBV18 with TRBJ2-1; the D gene is possibly TRBD1 (6 bases). V was shortened by 4 bases and J by 4 bases, with 8 bases between the two germline ends. The CDR3 loop spans 13 amino acids. The germline V gene encodes CDR1 KGHSH and CDR2 LQKENI. CDR3 amino acids: CASSRQGYNEQFF. CDR3 DNA: TGTGCCAGCTCACGCCAGGGGTACAATGAGCAGTTCTTC.

The CDR3 nucleotides are TGTGCCAGCAGCAGGACTAGCGGATACAATGAGCAGTTCTTC. Translated: CASSRTSGYNEQFF. The chain joins TRBV7-9 to TRBJ2-1, with TRBD2 matching over 10 bases. Germline CDR1 SEHNR, CDR2 FQNEAQ (reference sequence). Losses at the gene ends were 5 bases for V and 4 bases for J; bases not matched to a gene: 2. The CDR3 runs 14 residues.

This clone was found a few times. This sequence joins TRBV6-1 and TRBJ1-1; possibly TRBD1 for D (6 bases). The CDR3 has 13 amino acids. V dropped 4 bases and J dropped 1 base, with 7 bases sitting between them. CDR1 is MNHNS and CDR2 is SASEGT in the germline V gene. The CDR3 nucleotides are TGTGCCAGCAGTGCCAGGGGGAACACTGAAGCTTTCTTT. Protein: CASSARGNTEAFF.

The chain joins TRBV7-9 to TRBJ2-1; no firm D call. This CDR3 has 16 residues. V was shortened by 9 bases and J by 0 bases, with 18 bases between the two germline ends. In germline, CDR1 is SEHNR, CDR2 FQNEAQ (reference sequence). CDR3 DNA: TGTGCCAGTAGCCTTTGGCTTCGGAGCTCCTACAATGAGCAGTTCTTC. This sequence encodes CASSLWLRSSYNEQFF.

This clone was recorded a few times. The V and J genes are TRBV30 and TRBJ1-1, with D maybe TRBD1 (6 bases). CDR3 size: 17 residues. In germline, CDR1 is GTSNPN, CDR2 SVGIG (reference sequence). V was trimmed by 3 bases and J by 4 bases, leaving 24 bases between them. The CDR3 DNA reads TGTGCCTGGAGCAGACCAACTATTCCAAAGGGGGTCACTGAAGCTTTCTTT. This encodes CAWSRPTIPKGVTEAFF.

The sample holds a few counts of this clone. This rearrangement joins TRBV4-1 to TRBJ2-1; D is perhaps TRBD2 (5 bases). The germline gives CDR1 MGHRA, CDR2 YSYEKL. The CDR3 sequence is 15 residues long. V was clipped by 4 bases and J by 2 bases, with 12 bases between them. The CDR3 region is CASSLLGLPYNEQFF. CDR3 bases: TGCGCCAGCAGCCTACTAGGTCTTCCCTACAATGAGCAGTTCTTC.

Only a few counts were recorded for this clone. The rearrangement uses TRBV6-6 and TRBJ2-2; 11 nucleotides agree with TRBD1. CDR1 MNHNY and CDR2 SVGAGI come from the germline V gene (reference sequence). This CDR3 has 15 residues. The V and J ends lost 6 bases and 4 bases, in that order; junction bases with no gene match: 4. The CDR3 coding sequence is TGTGCCAGCAGAAGGGACAGGGGGATCACCGGGGAGCTGTTTTTT. Its translation: CASRRDRGITGELFF.

As DNA, the CDR3 is TGTGCCTGGAGTGTAAATAGGGGCCAGCCCCAGCATTTT. Translated: CAWSVNRGQPQHF. The chain employs TRBV30 and TRBJ1-5; D possibly corresponds to TRBD1 (5 bases). The V and J ends lost 0 bases and 7 bases respectively, with 10 bases between them. The CDR3 length is 13 residues. The germline CDR1 and CDR2 sequences are GTSNPN and SVGIG (reference sequence).

The chain links TRBV30 to TRBJ2-1; D is uncertain. There are 10 residues in the CDR3. The germline CDR1 and CDR2 sequences are GTSNPN and SVGIG (reference sequence). The ends were cut back, 2 bases at V and 10 bases at J, with 6 bases in the middle. Here the CDR3 DNA reads TGTGCCTGGAGTCAACGGGAGCAGTTCTTC. Protein sequence: CAWSQREQFF.

This clone was detected a few times. The chain has TRBV4-3 and TRBJ1-1, with D tentatively TRBD1 (6 bases). Trimming removed 0 bases from V and 6 bases from J, with 23 bases in between. Germline CDR1 and CDR2: LGHNA and YSLEER. The CDR3 contains 18 residues. CDR3 coding DNA: TGCGCCAGCAGCCAAGACCTGTCTAGGGGGGGCGCGTTCCCTGAAGCTTTCTTT. This sequence encodes CASSQDLSRGGAFPEAFF.

The chain carries TRBV7-2 and TRBJ2-3; perhaps TRBD2 as D (7 bases). Looked up from germline, CDR1 is SGHTA and CDR2 is FQGNSA. The length of the CDR3 is 15 residues. Trimming pared 6 bases from V and 0 bases from J, leaving 13 bases between. As DNA, the CDR3 is TGTGCCAGCAGGTTGGGGGGGCCTAGCACAGATACGCAGTATTTT. Its translation: CASRLGGPSTDTQYF.

This clone was counted between two and nine times. The chain carries TRBV4-1 and TRBJ2-3; D is uncertain. The V end was cut by 4 bases, the J end by 5 bases, with 13 bases between. This CDR3 is 14 amino acids long. Germline CDR1 reads MGHRA; CDR2 reads YSYEKL. In DNA, the CDR3 is TGCGCCAGCAGCCCTACTACGAGTCGAGATACGCAGTATTTT. Its protein is CASSPTTSRDTQYF.

This clone was counted a single time. The sample has other DNA sequences that encode this CDR3 too. The chain recombines TRBV19 with TRBJ2-5; TRBD1 matches 7 bases. Germline V gene lookup returns CDR1 LNHDA and CDR2 SQIVND (reference sequence). The CDR3 covers 13 residues. The V segment lost 9 bases and the J segment 1 base; nucleotides outside the gene matches: 5. The CDR3 sequence is CASSRDSQETQYF. In DNA, the CDR3 is TGTGCCAGCTCCCGGGACAGCCAAGAGACCCAGTACTTC.

The sample holds a few counts of this clone. The V gene is TRBV19, the J gene TRBJ2-3, with D unclear. The V end was cut by 3 bases, the J end by 2 bases, with 6 bases between. The CDR3 consists of 13 residues. Germline V gene lookup returns CDR1 LNHDA and CDR2 SQIVND (reference sequence). CDR3 sequence reads: CASSMRITDTQYF. The CDR3 DNA follows: TGTGCCAGTAGTATGAGGATCACAGATACGCAGTATTTT.

The CDR3 spells CASSEQPRQTQYF. DNA for the CDR3: TGTGCCAGCAGTGAACAGCCGCGGCAGACCCAGTACTTC. This chain uses TRBV2 with TRBJ2-5, with D uncertain. The CDR3 consists of 13 residues. The germline V gene encodes CDR1 SNHLY and CDR2 FYNNEI. Trimming stripped 2 bases from V and 6 bases from J, with 10 bases between.

The chain combines TRBV7-2 with TRBJ2-1; 13 bases fit TRBD2. In germline, CDR1 is SGHTA, CDR2 FQGNSA. V lost 4 bases to trimming and J lost 7 bases; unmatched junction nucleotides: 7. This CDR3 contains 16 residues. The DNA of the CDR3 is TGTGCCAGCAGCTCCTCATTACTAGCGGGAGGGAATGAGCAGTTCTTC. Its translation is CASSSSLLAGGNEQFF. Supplemented by reference TRBV7-2 and TRBJ2-1, the full variable domain reads GAGVSQSPSNKVTEKGKDVELRCDPISGHTALYWYRQSLGQGLEFLIYFQGNSAPDKSGLPSDRFSAERTGGSVSTLTIQRTQQEDSAVYLCASSSSLLAGGNEQFFGPGTRLTVL.

The chain links TRBV13 to TRBJ2-1; a weak D match, TRBD1 (5 bases). CDR3 length equals 16 residues. V was trimmed by 5 bases and J by 3 bases, leaving 17 bases between them. CDR1 and CDR2 from the germline V gene are PRHDT and FYEKMQ (reference sequence). The DNA of the CDR3 is TGTGCCAGCAGCCCTACCGCAGGGTCCGACTACAATGAGCAGTTCTTC. Its translation is CASSPTAGSDYNEQFF.

The CDR3 is CASSVDYSGSGNQPQHF. CDR3 nucleotides: TGTGCCAGCAGCGTAGACTACTCAGGGTCGGGCAATCAGCCCCAGCATTTT. The chain is built from TRBV9 and TRBJ1-5; D may be TRBD1 (5 bases). V dropped 0 bases and J dropped 2 bases, with 15 bases sitting between them. CDR1 and CDR2 from the germline V gene are SGDLS and YYNGEE. This CDR3 has 17 residues.

The table lists this clone with a few counts. V usage is TRBV7-2 and J usage is TRBJ1-5; D is unclear. The ends were cut back, 5 bases at V and 0 bases at J, with 11 bases in the middle. CDR1 and CDR2 from the germline V gene are SGHTA and FQGNSA. The CDR3 length is 15 residues. The CDR3 coding sequence is TGTGCCAGCAGCCCTATACAGAATAGCAATCAGCCCCAGCATTTT. It translates to CASSPIQNSNQPQHF.